This T cell receptor (beta chain) was captured by sequencing in a study of blood T cell repertoires in COVID-19. This table comes from immunoSEQ multiplex PCR, and its TCRdb copy is limited to in-frame clones, with some not included. There are roughly 310,000 clones in the sample; roughly 90% occur only once, and 3.5% to 4% lies in the top ten. Germline CDR1 is MGHRA and CDR2 is YSYEKL. The trim removed 2 bases at V and 10 bases at J, leaving 4 bases unmatched. CDR3 size: 13 residues. The clonotype comes from a woman aged 50 to 65 with active or convalescent COVID-19. The V and J genes are TRBV4-1 and TRBJ2-1; 8 nucleotides align to TRBD1. Sequenced: peripheral blood. The CDR3, as DNA: TGCGCCAGCAGCCAACTACCAGGGGGCGAGCAGTTCTTC. This sequence encodes CASSQLPGGEQFF.